These 18 T cell receptor beta chains were all obtained from the same sample, sequenced in a study of OX40 agonist ivuxolimab in advanced cancers. Only in-frame clones appear in the TCRdb table, and some are missing; sequencing was by immunoSEQ multiplex PCR. The profile shows tens of thousands of clones, around 85% of them singletons. The sample in question was CD4+ or CD8+ T cells sorted from blood, obtained in a trial of the OX40 agonist ivuxolimab. The receptors here all came from an adult with an advanced solid tumor such as melanoma, head and neck, liver or kidney cancer.

V gene TRBV12-5 combines with J gene TRBJ2-5; 10 bases are a match to TRBD2. CDR1 is LGHNT, CDR2 FRNRAP, per germline. J was trimmed by 5 bases and V by 2 bases; bases with no gene match: 2. CDR3 length: 14 amino acids. In nucleotides, the CDR3 is TGTGCTAGTGGTTTGCGTAGCGGGGGGGAGACCCAGTACTTC. Translating gives CASGLRSGGETQYF.

The V and J genes are TRBV28 and TRBJ2-7; 7 bases map to TRBD2. V gave up 6 bases and J gave up 2 bases; unmatched junction bases: 4. The germline CDR1 and CDR2 sequences are MDHEN and SYDVKM. CDR3 length: 13 residues. The CDR3 is CASSPRGAYEQYF. CDR3 in DNA: TGTGCCAGCAGCCCCCGGGGGGCCTACGAGCAGTACTTC.

The V and J genes are TRBV11-3 and TRBJ2-2; D unclear. Trimming removed 1 base at V and 1 base at J, with 4 bases between. Germline lookup yields CDR1 SGHNT and CDR2 YENEEA. This CDR3 region has 14 residues. The CDR3 spells CASSLGGNTGELFF. The CDR3 DNA sequence: TGTGCCAGCAGCTTAGGCGGGAACACCGGGGAGCTGTTTTTT.

The chain joins TRBV11-2 to TRBJ2-1, with 9 bases matching TRBD2. CDR3 size: 15 residues. Germline V CDR1 and CDR2: SGHAT, FQNNGV. The V gene end was trimmed by 6 bases and the J gene end by 3 bases; junction bases not matched to a gene: 6. The CDR3 is CASSISGGNYNEQFF. The CDR3 bases are TGTGCCAGCAGTATTAGCGGGGGAAACTACAATGAGCAGTTCTTC.

The chain carries TRBV28 and TRBJ1-2, with D uncertain. The V gene lost 2 bases and the J gene lost 4 bases, with 14 bases spanning the gap. Germline V gene data show CDR1 as MDHEN and CDR2 as SYDVKM. CDR3 length: 15 amino acids. This CDR3 is CASSLGNSEIYGYTF. CDR3 sequence (DNA): TGTGCCAGCAGTTTAGGTAACAGTGAGATCTATGGCTACACCTTC.

The rearrangement uses TRBV5-1 and TRBJ2-1; 10 nucleotides match TRBD1. Germline V lookup: CDR1 SGHRS, CDR2 YFSETQ. The CDR3 has 15 residues. The trim removed 0 bases at V and 7 bases at J, leaving 4 bases unmatched. CDR3 protein: CASSLDDRGRNEQFF. In DNA form, the CDR3 reads TGCGCCAGCAGCTTGGATGACAGGGGGCGGAATGAGCAGTTCTTC.

The chain recombines TRBV11-2 with TRBJ2-1; 7 nucleotides agree with TRBD1. The CDR3 covers 16 residues. V dropped 5 bases and J dropped 0; count of bases not matched to a gene: 7. Looked up from germline, CDR1 is SGHAT and CDR2 is FQNNGV. The CDR3, as DNA: TGTGCCAGCAGCCTCGGTGGGGACAGCTCCTACAATGAGCAGTTCTTC. Translated: CASSLGGDSSYNEQFF. Full variable domain (missing parts from reference TRBV11-2 and TRBJ2-1): EAGVAQSPRYKIIEKRQSVAFWCNPISGHATLYWYQQILGQGPKLLIQFQNNGVVDDSQLPKDRFSAERLKGVDSTLKIQPAKLEDSAVYLCASSLGGDSSYNEQFFGPGTRLTVL.

The CDR3 nucleotides are TGTGCCAGCAGCTTCACAGATACGCAGTATTTT. Its protein is CASSFTDTQYF. The rearrangement joins TRBV13 to TRBJ2-3, with D unclear. CDR3 length equals 11 residues. V was shortened by 3 bases and J by 2 bases, with 0 bases between the two germline ends. The V gene's germline CDR1 is PRHDT and CDR2 FYEKMQ (reference sequence).

The chain is built from TRBV6-6 and TRBJ2-3, with D perhaps being TRBD1 or TRBD2 (5 bases each). CDR3 length: 15 amino acids. The germline CDR1 and CDR2 sequences are MNHNY and SVGAGI (reference sequence). V was shortened by 7 bases and J by 3 bases, with 17 bases between the two germline ends. CDR3 in amino acids: CASTPTSWGTDTQYF. CDR3 nucleotide sequence: TGTGCCAGCACCCCCACATCATGGGGGACAGATACGCAGTATTTT.

V gene TRBV2 combines with J gene TRBJ2-1; 10 bases are a match to TRBD1. The V and J ends lost 6 bases and 2 bases, in that order; junction bases with no gene match: 4. Looked up from germline, CDR1 is SNHLY and CDR2 is FYNNEI. The CDR3 sequence is 15 residues long. The CDR3 here is CASRTDRGPYNEQFF. In DNA, the CDR3 is TGTGCCAGCAGGACAGACAGGGGGCCCTACAATGAGCAGTTCTTC.

V gene TRBV10-3 combines with J gene TRBJ1-1; D uncertain. V lost 4 bases and J lost 6, with 9 bases in between. The CDR3 sequence is 12 residues long. The V gene's germline CDR1 is ENHRY and CDR2 SYGVKD. The CDR3, as DNA: TGTGCCATCAGTGTCCTTGGCGCTGAAGCTTTCTTT. Translating it yields CAISVLGAEAFF.

V is TRBV5-6 and J is TRBJ2-5, with TRBD1 matching 7 bases. V lost 4 bases to trimming and J lost 7 bases; unmatched junction nucleotides: 16. Germline CDR1 is SGHDT and CDR2 is YYEEEE. There are 16 residues in the CDR3. Written as DNA, the CDR3 is TGTGCCAGCAGCCCGAACTTCGACAGGGCCCTTCGGACCCAGTACTTC. It yields the protein CASSPNFDRALRTQYF.

The genes are TRBV6-4 and TRBJ2-3, with 9 bases aligning to TRBD2. Per the germline V gene, CDR1 is MRHNA and CDR2 is SNTAGT. CDR3 length: 12 residues. The CDR3 loop is CAGREGSDTQYF. The CDR3 bases are TGTGCGGGGCGGGAGGGGTCGGATACGCAGTATTTT.

The chain employs TRBV7-6 and TRBJ1-5, with D tentatively TRBD1 (5 bases). Deletions cut 1 base from V and 2 bases from J, with 9 bases between. This CDR3 has 15 amino acids. In germline, CDR1 is SGHVS, CDR2 FNYEAQ. In DNA form, the CDR3 reads TGTGCCAGCAGCTTAGGGGGCTGGGGCAATCAGCCCCAGCATTTT. Translating gives CASSLGGWGNQPQHF.

The J gene is TRBJ2-1, the V gene TRBV19, with D unresolved. V lost 9 bases to trimming and J lost 3 bases, with 9 bases between them. CDR3 size: 12 residues. Germline loops: CDR1 LNHDA, CDR2 SQIVND (reference sequence). CDR3 coding DNA: TGTGCCAGCCTAGATGTCTACAATGAGCAGTTCTTC. It translates to CASLDVYNEQFF.

The chain uses TRBV2 and TRBJ1-2, with unresolved D. This CDR3 region has 15 residues. Trimming shortened V by 5 bases and J by 0 bases, and 13 bases separated the two germline ends. Germline CDR1 and CDR2: SNHLY and FYNNEI. The CDR3 here is CASSSTPAANYGYTF. The CDR3 bases are TGTGCCAGCAGTTCGACACCCGCCGCTAACTATGGCTACACCTTC.

The chain is built from TRBV9 and TRBJ2-1; the match to TRBD2 covers 7 bases. J was trimmed by 15 bases and V by 7 bases; bases with no gene match: 10. Germline-derived CDR1 and CDR2 are SGDLS and YYNGEE. The CDR3 runs 11 residues. The CDR3 region is CASGREGQRFF. CDR3 nucleotide sequence: TGTGCCAGCGGGAGGGAGGGCCAGCGGTTCTTC.

As DNA, the CDR3 is TGCGCCAGCAGCAACACGAACACTGAAGCTTTCTTT. As protein: CASSNTNTEAFF. The chain links TRBV5-1 to TRBJ1-1, with D unresolved. V lost 4 bases to trimming and J lost 1 base, with 5 bases between them. The CDR3 runs to 12 residues. The germline CDR1 and CDR2 sequences are SGHRS and YFSETQ.